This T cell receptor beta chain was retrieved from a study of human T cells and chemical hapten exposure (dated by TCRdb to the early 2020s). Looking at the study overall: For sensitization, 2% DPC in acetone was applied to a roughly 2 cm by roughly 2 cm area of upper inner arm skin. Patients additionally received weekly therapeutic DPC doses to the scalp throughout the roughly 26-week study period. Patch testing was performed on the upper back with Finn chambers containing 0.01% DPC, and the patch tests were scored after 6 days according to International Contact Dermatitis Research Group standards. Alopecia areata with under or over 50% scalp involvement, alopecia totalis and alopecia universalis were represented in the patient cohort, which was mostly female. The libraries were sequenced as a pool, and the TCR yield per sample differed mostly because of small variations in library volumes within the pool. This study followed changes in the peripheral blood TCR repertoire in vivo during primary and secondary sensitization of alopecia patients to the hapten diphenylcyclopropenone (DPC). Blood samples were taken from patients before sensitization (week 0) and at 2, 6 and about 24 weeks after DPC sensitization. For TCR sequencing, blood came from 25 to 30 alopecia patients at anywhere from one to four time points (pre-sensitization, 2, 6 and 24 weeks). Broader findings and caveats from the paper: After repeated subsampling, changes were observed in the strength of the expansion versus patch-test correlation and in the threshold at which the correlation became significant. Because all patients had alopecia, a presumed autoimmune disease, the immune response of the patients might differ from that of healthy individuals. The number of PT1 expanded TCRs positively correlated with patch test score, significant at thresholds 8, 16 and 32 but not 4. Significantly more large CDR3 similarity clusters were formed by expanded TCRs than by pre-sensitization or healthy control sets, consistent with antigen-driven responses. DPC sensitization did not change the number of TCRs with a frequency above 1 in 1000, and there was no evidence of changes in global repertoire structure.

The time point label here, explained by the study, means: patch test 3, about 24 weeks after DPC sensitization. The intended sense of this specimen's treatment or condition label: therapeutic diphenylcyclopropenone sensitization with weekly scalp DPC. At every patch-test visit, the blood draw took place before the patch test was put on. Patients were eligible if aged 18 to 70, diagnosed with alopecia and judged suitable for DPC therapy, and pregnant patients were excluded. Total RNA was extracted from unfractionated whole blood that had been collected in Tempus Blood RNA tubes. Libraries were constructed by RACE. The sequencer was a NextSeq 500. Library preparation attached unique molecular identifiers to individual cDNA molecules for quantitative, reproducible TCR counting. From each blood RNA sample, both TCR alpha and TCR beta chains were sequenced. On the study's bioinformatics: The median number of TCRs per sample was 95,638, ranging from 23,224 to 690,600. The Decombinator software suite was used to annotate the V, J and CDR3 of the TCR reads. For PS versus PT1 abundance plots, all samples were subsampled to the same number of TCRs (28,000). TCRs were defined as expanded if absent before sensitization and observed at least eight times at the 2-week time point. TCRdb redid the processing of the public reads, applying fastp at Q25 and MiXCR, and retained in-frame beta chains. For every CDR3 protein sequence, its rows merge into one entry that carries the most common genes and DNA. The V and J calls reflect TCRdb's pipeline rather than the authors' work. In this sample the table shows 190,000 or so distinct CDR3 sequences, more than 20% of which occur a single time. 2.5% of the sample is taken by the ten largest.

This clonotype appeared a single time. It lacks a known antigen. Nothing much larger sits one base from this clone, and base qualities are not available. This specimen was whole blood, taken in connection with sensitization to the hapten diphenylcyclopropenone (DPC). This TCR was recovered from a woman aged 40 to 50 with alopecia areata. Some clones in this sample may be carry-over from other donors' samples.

The DNA sequence is given as TGTGCCAGCAGCCACCCCCCGGGACAGGGTGCTTCCGAGCAGTACTTC. It codes for CASSHPPGQGASEQYF. This sequence uses TRBV27 and TRBJ2-7; the central 9 bases match TRBD1. The CDR3 measures 16 amino acids from cysteine to phenylalanine. The only DNA kept is the CDR3, 48 bases in frame from the first base. Looking up the germline V gene (reference sequence) yields CDR1 MNHEY and CDR2 SMNVEV. V is trimmed back by 6 bases and J by 6 bases, and the junction contains 15 bases that no gene match accounts for.